One sample yielded the 16 T cell receptor beta chains listed below, sequenced in a study of blood T cell repertoires in COVID-19. Method: immunoSEQ multiplex PCR; TCRdb's copy keeps in-frame clones and lacks some. The sample contains 150,000 to 170,000 clones, roughly 80% of which appear only once. Sequenced: PBMCs or T cells enriched from blood (not recorded which). The receptors originated from a man aged 50 or older who had recovered from COVID-19.

The chain's CDR3 is CSPEHNNEQFF. The DNA for the CDR3 is TGCAGCCCGGAACACAACAATGAGCAGTTCTTC. The V and J genes are TRBV29-1 and TRBJ2-1; D not resolved. The length of the CDR3 is 11 residues. Trimming removed 8 bases at V and 5 bases at J, with 10 bases between. Germline loops: CDR1 SQVTM, CDR2 ANQGSEA.

This clone has just a few counts. The rearrangement links TRBV19 to TRBJ1-6, with D maybe TRBD1 (6 bases). The CDR3 has 14 residues. Germline assignment: CDR1 LNHDA and CDR2 SQIVND (reference sequence). The V and J ends lost 3 bases and 7 bases respectively, with 10 bases between them. The CDR3 nucleotides are TGTGCCAGTAGTATGGGGACAAGCAATTCACCCCTCCACTTT. It codes for CASSMGTSNSPLHF.

This rearrangement joins TRBV2 to TRBJ1-2; no reliable D call. The length of the CDR3 is 14 residues. Germline values: CDR1 SNHLY, CDR2 FYNNEI. V was cut by 3 bases and J by 4 bases, with 12 bases left in between. The CDR3 here is CASSDRGVGYGYTF. In DNA, the CDR3 is TGTGCCAGCAGTGATCGGGGAGTCGGCTATGGCTACACCTTC.

The chain employs TRBV11-3 and TRBJ1-1; D is undetermined. Trimming shortened V by 7 bases and J by 1 base, and 10 bases separated the two germline ends. The CDR3 contains 13 residues. Germline loops: CDR1 SGHNT, CDR2 YENEEA. The CDR3 reads CASTRTANTEAFF. The CDR3 region has the DNA TGTGCCAGCACCCGCACTGCGAACACTGAAGCTTTCTTT.

For this clone: With a much larger clone just one base away, this may be a read error. The chain joins TRBV11-2 to TRBJ1-1; TRBD1 might be the D (5 bases). Per the germline V gene, CDR1 is SGHAT and CDR2 is FQNNGV. The CDR3 spans 13 residues. Trimming shortened V by 2 bases and J by 4 bases, and 8 bases separated the two germline ends. Here the CDR3 reads CASSLTGGTEAFF. The CDR3 DNA follows: TGTGCCAGCAGCTTAACGGGGGGCACTGAAGCTTTCTTT.

The chain uses TRBV6-5 and TRBJ1-4; 7 nucleotides match TRBD1. The CDR3 totals 15 residues. CDR1 and CDR2 from the germline V gene are MNHEY and SVGAGI. The V segment lost 5 bases and the J segment 3 bases; nucleotides outside the gene matches: 6. The CDR3 region has the DNA TGTGCCAGCAGTCCCCGGGACAGAGCTAATGAAAAACTGTTTTTT. Its translation: CASSPRDRANEKLFF.

This sequence joins TRBV18 and TRBJ2-7, with a weak D call TRBD1 (6 bases). V lost 4 bases and J 5 bases, leaving 15 bases between the germline ends. This CDR3 spans 14 amino acids. CDR1 and CDR2 from the germline V gene are KGHSH and LQKENI. This chain's CDR3 is CASSRGQGWHEQYF. The DNA for the CDR3 is TGTGCCAGCTCACGAGGGCAGGGGTGGCACGAGCAGTACTTC.

This clone was counted once. This chain connects TRBV10-3 to TRBJ2-3, with 8 bases matching TRBD2. In germline, CDR1 is ENHRY, CDR2 SYGVKD. After removal of 3 bases from V and 6 bases from J, the junction contained 14 bases not matched to a gene. This CDR3 comprises 17 residues. CDR3 in DNA: TGTGCCATCAGTGATTGGAGTCGGCGGGGGGATTCGGATACGCAGTATTTT. Residues: CAISDWSRRGDSDTQYF.

This clone was seen only once. The V and J genes are TRBV2 and TRBJ1-1, with 7 bases that match TRBD1. V lost 6 bases to trimming and J lost 11 bases; unmatched junction nucleotides: 9. Germline V lookup: CDR1 SNHLY, CDR2 FYNNEI. This CDR3 region has 12 residues. The CDR3 here is CASSRTGPGAFF. The CDR3 DNA reads as TGTGCCAGCAGCCGGACAGGCCCGGGGGCTTTCTTT.

The rearrangement uses TRBV7-9 and TRBJ1-6; tentative D call: TRBD1 (5 bases). The germline V and J ends were trimmed by 0 bases and 10 bases, with 10 bases remaining between them. The germline V gene encodes CDR1 SEHNR and CDR2 FQNEAQ (reference sequence). The CDR3 consists of 14 residues. This chain's CDR3 is CASSLAGGTSPLHF. The CDR3, as DNA: TGTGCCAGCAGCTTAGCGGGGGGGACGTCACCCCTCCACTTT.

This chain joins TRBV15 and TRBJ2-7, with D possibly being TRBD2 (5 bases). Germline values: CDR1 LNHNV, CDR2 YYDKDF (reference sequence). The V end lost 0 bases, the J end lost 1 base, and 7 bases lay between the germline ends. This CDR3 is built from 14 residues. Written as DNA, the CDR3 is TGTGCCACCAGCAGAGATCGGGGATCCTACGAGCAGTACTTC. Its protein is CATSRDRGSYEQYF. The whole variable domain, remainder taken from reference TRBV15 and TRBJ2-7, is DAMVIQNPRYQVTQFGKPVTLSCSQTLNHNVMYWYQQKSSQAPKLLFHYYDKDFNNEADTPDNFQSRRPNTSFCFLDIRSPGLGDTAMYLCATSRDRGSYEQYFGPGTRLTVT.

This clone appeared once. V usage is TRBV2 and J usage is TRBJ2-5, with TRBD2 matching over 7 bases. The length of the CDR3 is 14 residues. Trimming took 4 bases from V and 2 from J; bases not matched to a gene: 4. The germline V gene has CDR1 SNHLY and CDR2 FYNNEI. The chain's CDR3 is CASSAFGGQETQYF. The CDR3, as DNA: TGTGCCAGCAGTGCGTTCGGGGGGCAAGAGACCCAGTACTTC. Using reference TRBV2 and TRBJ2-5 for the parts outside the CDR3, the full variable domain is EPEVTQTPSHQVTQMGQEVILRCVPISNHLYFYWYRQILGQKVEFLVSFYNNEISEKSEIFDDQFSVERPDGSNFTLKIRSTKLEDSAMYFCASSAFGGQETQYFGPGTRLLVL.

The chain's CDR3 is CASTLPGGAEQYF. The CDR3 bases are TGTGCCAGCACCCTGCCCGGGGGGGCCGAGCAGTACTTC. This chain uses TRBV5-4 with TRBJ2-7; 8 positions match TRBD2. The CDR3 contains 13 residues. Germline trimming cut 6 bases from V and 6 bases from J; bases unmatched to any gene: 8. Germline V gene sequence: CDR1 SGHNT, CDR2 YYREEE (reference sequence).

This rearrangement joins TRBV6-4 to TRBJ2-3; the match to TRBD2 covers 12 bases. Trimming at V came to 5 bases and at J to 2 bases, leaving 14 bases not matched to a gene. The CDR3 runs to 19 residues. Germline CDR1 reads MRHNA; CDR2 reads SNTAGT. The CDR3 loop is CASSPSHTSGGSLTDTQYF. The CDR3 bases are TGTGCCAGCAGTCCGTCTCACACTAGCGGGGGGTCCCTCACAGATACGCAGTATTTT.

The V gene is TRBV7-2, the J gene TRBJ2-3, with TRBD2 matching 15 bases. The germline V gene encodes CDR1 SGHTA and CDR2 FQGNSA. The ends lost 3 bases at V and 4 bases at J; junction bases unmatched: 5. The CDR3 has 17 residues. CDR3 bases: TGTGCCAGCAGCTTCGGACTAGCGGGGGGGCTCGCAGATACGCAGTATTTT. Its protein product is CASSFGLAGGLADTQYF.

The rearrangement links TRBV18 to TRBJ2-1, with TRBD2 identical over 7 bases. The CDR3 loop spans 14 amino acids. Germline trimming cut 2 bases from V and 9 bases from J; bases unmatched to any gene: 7. In germline, CDR1 is KGHSH, CDR2 LQKENI. The CDR3 nucleotides are TGTGCCAGCTCACCAGTTGGCGGACTAGGTGAGCAGTTCTTC. It translates to CASSPVGGLGEQFF.